This T cell receptor beta chain was documented in a study of T cells in placental villitis. Some background on the complete study: The study compared placental TCR-beta repertoires across villitis of unknown etiology, gestational-age-matched unaffected controls, and infectious villitis to test an allograft-versus-infection hypothesis. Overall results and qualifications from the work: CMV-specific clone frequencies were higher in infectious CMV cases than in villitis of unknown etiology (roughly 0.011 vs 0.001), which did not differ from controls. Small amounts of decidua were contained in the paraffin blocks, so some of the captured T cells, especially in controls, may have been decidual rather than villous infiltrates. With bulk tissue sequencing, helper, regulatory or cytotoxic T cells could not be distinguished, nor could maternal versus fetal T cells, and gamma-delta receptors were excluded.

TCR-beta CDR3 regions were amplified from genomic DNA with the immunoSEQ v4 bias-controlled multiplex PCR assay, run blinded to group allocation. To estimate the quantities of nucleated cells and T cells in each sample, reference gene primers were added alongside the TCR-beta primers. Sequencing of the libraries was performed on an Illumina MiSeq with a 100-cycle paired-end protocol. The paper's data handling went like this. Diversity and richness were calculated in immunoSEQ Analyzer software; richness by iChao1, clonality based on Pielou evenness and Shannon diversity (0-1, higher means less diverse). CDR3 amino acid sequences with V/J genes were queried against VDJdb for CMV, EBV and influenza A specificities using confidence 3 and substitution 2. TCR-beta amino acid clonotype overlap between villitis of unknown etiology, infectious villitis and control repertoires was assessed with the Morisita-Horn index. Imported from immuneACCESS, the table was reduced by TCRdb to in-frame sequences with V and J called. These copies leave out some clones; in studies compared against another copy, an unresolved V gene accounts for under half, and the cause of the remainder is not known. Clone size and the V and J calls come from that table; the DNA yielded D and trimming. This sample holds several thousand clones; around 78% were observed only once. Around 8.6% of the sample goes to the ten largest clones.

The germline V gene (reference sequence) provides CDR1 LGHDT and CDR2 YNNKEL. V is reduced by 2 bases and J by 2 bases, leaving a spacing of 19 bases between them. The CDR3 runs 17 residues from the cysteine to the phenylalanine. This entry keeps only the CDR3 DNA: 51 bases, framed from base 1. The study included five infectious villitis placentae (four with confirmed cytomegalovirus and one with Toxoplasma gondii), and these placentae were not matched to the other groups. Mothers with infectious villitis were younger, had smaller fetuses, and delivered preterm or experienced intrauterine demise in two cases. Placentae were collected after delivery and examined grossly and histologically before archival tissue was selected. Five 10-micron scrolls were cut from each FFPE block, and DNA was isolated using the AllPrep DNA/RNA FFPE Tissue kit. NanoDrop was used to check DNA concentration and purity, while a Bioanalyzer was used to assess RNA quality.

As to this clone: Its antigen is still unknown. Base qualities are not provided; no much larger clone lies one nucleotide away.

The V and J segments used are TRBV3-1 (or the pseudogene TRBV3-2) and TRBJ2-7; 5 matching bases give a weak D call of TRBD2. This clonotype originated in a human patient with infectious villitis; the placental T cells may come from both mother and fetus. The specimen sequenced was placental tissue containing maternal and fetal cells. The CDR3 here reads CASSQRFGRGATYEQYF. The nucleotide sequence is given as TGTGCCAGCAGCCAACGTTTTGGCCGGGGAGCGACCTACGAGCAGTACTTC.